This T cell receptor beta chain was captured by sequencing in a study of blood T cell repertoires in COVID-19. Across the study: The origin of the acute and convalescent COVID-19 samples was the United States, Italy and Spain.

Authors' data handling: Scientists estimated how many nucleated cells there were by amplifying reference gene primers. The method was immunoSEQ multiplex PCR; TCRdb's version includes in-frame clones alone and lacks a portion of them. D and trimming were read from the DNA, whereas the V and J calls and clone size are those reported in that table. The table includes over 40,000 clones, 83% detected once. V lost 7 bases, J lost 15 bases, and 5 bases stayed unmatched. Germline lookup yields CDR1 SGHRS and CDR2 YFSETQ. This CDR3 has 12 amino acids. The V and J genes are TRBV5-1 and TRBJ2-1; 15 bases are a match to TRBD2. Sequencing was performed on peripheral blood. The clonotype comes from a man aged 35 to 55 with acute or convalescent COVID-19. The CDR3 region is CASRTSGGAPFF. The CDR3 coding sequence is TGCGCCAGCCGGACTAGCGGGGGGGCACCGTTCTTC.